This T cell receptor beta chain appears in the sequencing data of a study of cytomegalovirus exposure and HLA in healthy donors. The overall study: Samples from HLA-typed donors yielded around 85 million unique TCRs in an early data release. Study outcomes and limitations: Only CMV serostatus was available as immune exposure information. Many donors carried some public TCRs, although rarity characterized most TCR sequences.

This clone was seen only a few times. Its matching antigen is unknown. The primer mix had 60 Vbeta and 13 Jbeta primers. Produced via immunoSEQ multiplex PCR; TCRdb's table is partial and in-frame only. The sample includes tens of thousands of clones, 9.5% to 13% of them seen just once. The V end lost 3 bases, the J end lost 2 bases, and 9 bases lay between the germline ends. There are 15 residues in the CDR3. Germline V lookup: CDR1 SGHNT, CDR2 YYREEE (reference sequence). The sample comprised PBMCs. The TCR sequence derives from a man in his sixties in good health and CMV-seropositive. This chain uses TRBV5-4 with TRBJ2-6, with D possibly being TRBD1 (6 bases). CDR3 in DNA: TGTGCCAGCAGCTCGGACAGTCCTGGGGCCAACGTCCTGACTTTC. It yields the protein CASSSDSPGANVLTF.